A selection of T cell receptor beta chains follows, all from one sample in a study of shared clonotypes between healthy human individuals. This table comes from immunoSEQ multiplex PCR, and its TCRdb copy is limited to in-frame clones, with some not included. The sample yields about 380,000 clones, about 96% seen once. Sequences were obtained from memory CD8+ T cells sorted from blood. The receptors shown here come from a man between 25 and 39 years old in good health. Each CDR3 is given with its conserved first and last residue.

J gene: TRBJ2-6
V gene: TRBV23-1
CDR3 length: 16
CDR3 protein: CASSQPLGVGANVLTF

J gene: TRBJ1-2
V gene: TRBV28
CDR3 length: 13
CDR3 protein: CASGTGTGYGYTF

J gene: TRBJ2-1
V gene: TRBV25-1
CDR3 length: 12
CDR3 protein: CASKELSDEQFF

J gene: TRBJ1-2
V gene: TRBV7-9
CDR3 length: 14
CDR3 protein: CASSFAGGAYGYTF

J gene: TRBJ1-3
V gene: TRBV18
CDR3 length: 16
CDR3 protein: CASSPTNGNSGNTIYF

J gene: TRBJ1-2
V gene: TRBV7-9
CDR3 length: 14
CDR3 protein: CASSYQGQTYGYTF

J gene: TRBJ1-1
V gene: TRBV28
CDR3 length: 12
CDR3 protein: CASRTGETEAFF

J gene: TRBJ2-2
V gene: TRBV12-5
CDR3 length: 12
CDR3 protein: CASGLPPGELFF

J gene: TRBJ1-1
V gene: TRBV25-1
CDR3 length: 14
CDR3 protein: CASSQWGVNTEAFF

J gene: TRBJ1-1
V gene: TRBV28
CDR3 length: 20
CDR3 protein: CASSLSLGNSTWWLNTEAFF

J gene: TRBJ1-1
V gene: TRBV6-5
CDR3 length: 15
CDR3 protein: CASSYAGGVNTEAFF

J gene: TRBJ2-3
V gene: TRBV4-2
CDR3 length: 17
CDR3 protein: CASSQESITSATDTQYF

J gene: TRBJ2-2
V gene: TRBV7-9
CDR3 length: 12
CDR3 protein: CASSLTTGELFF

J gene: TRBJ2-5
V gene: TRBV5-8
CDR3 length: 15
CDR3 protein: CASSLGDREKETQYF

J gene: TRBJ2-1
V gene: TRBV5-6
CDR3 length: 15
CDR3 protein: CASSPRLGLTPEQFF

J gene: TRBJ2-1
V gene: TRBV5-4
CDR3 length: 13
CDR3 protein: CASSFRREGAWFF

J gene: TRBJ2-2
V gene: TRBV7-9
CDR3 length: 14
CDR3 protein: CASSFSALVGELFF

J gene: TRBJ2-5
V gene: TRBV5-1
CDR3 length: 14
CDR3 protein: CASSATLYQETQYF

J gene: TRBJ1-3
V gene: TRBV2
CDR3 length: 13
CDR3 protein: CASMQGNGNTIYF

J gene: TRBJ1-2
V gene: TRBV28
CDR3 length: 12
CDR3 protein: CASSLGHYGYTF

J gene: TRBJ2-3
V gene: TRBV27
CDR3 length: 15
CDR3 protein: CASSLLLAGEDTQYF

J gene: TRBJ1-5
V gene: TRBV28
CDR3 length: 14
CDR3 protein: CASTGRGPNQPQHF

J gene: TRBJ1-5
V gene: TRBV12-5
CDR3 length: 18
CDR3 protein: CASGLRTPADDANQPQHF

J gene: TRBJ1-2
V gene: TRBV30
CDR3 length: 11
CDR3 protein: CAWSVRGSDTF

J gene: TRBJ1-1
V gene: TRBV5-4
CDR3 length: 13
CDR3 protein: CASSSDRDTEAFF

J gene: TRBJ2-1
V gene: TRBV2
CDR3 length: 13
CDR3 protein: CASSRLGSDEQFF

J gene: TRBJ2-1
V gene: TRBV5-1
CDR3 length: 14
CDR3 protein: CASSFSSGYNEQFF

J gene: TRBJ2-1
V gene: TRBV6-1
CDR3 length: 15
CDR3 protein: CASPPSGISYNEQFF

J gene: TRBJ2-7
V gene: TRBV27
CDR3 length: 15
CDR3 protein: CASSLSGTPVDEQYF

J gene: TRBJ2-5
V gene: TRBV5-1
CDR3 length: 12
CDR3 protein: CASSIVGETQYF

J gene: TRBJ1-4
V gene: TRBV15
CDR3 length: 17
CDR3 protein: CATSRERTGPRGEKLFF

J gene: TRBJ2-7
V gene: TRBV11-2
CDR3 length: 15
CDR3 protein: CASSLDRRGTYEQYF

J gene: TRBJ2-1
V gene: TRBV7-2
CDR3 length: 17
CDR3 protein: CASSPGLAGAGYNEQFF

J gene: TRBJ2-2
V gene: TRBV18
CDR3 length: 12
CDR3 protein: CASSPFTGELFF

J gene: TRBJ2-5
V gene: TRBV9
CDR3 length: 18
CDR3 protein: CASSPHSRFWGMGETQYF

J gene: TRBJ1-1
V gene: TRBV6-5
CDR3 length: 15
CDR3 protein: CASSYSGRVNTEAFF

J gene: TRBJ1-2
V gene: TRBV6-6
CDR3 length: 13
CDR3 protein: CASSYADRDGYTF